Following are 30 T cell receptor beta chains from one sample sequenced in a study of blood T cell repertoires in COVID-19. Profiled with immunoSEQ multiplex PCR; TCRdb holds only in-frame clones, not every one. The sample lists some 180,000 clones, 85% to 90% occurring once. Sequenced sample: peripheral blood. Receptors originate from a middle-aged man with active or convalescent COVID-19.

The chain couples TRBV9 to TRBJ1-1; D call uncertain. CDR1 SGDLS and CDR2 YYNGEE come from the germline V gene. V dropped 0 bases and J dropped 1 base, with 10 bases sitting between them. This CDR3 is 15 amino acids long. CDR3 coding DNA: TGTGCCAGCAGCGTAGTGGCAGGTGGGAACACTGAAGCTTTCTTT. This encodes CASSVVAGGNTEAFF.

This chain connects TRBV29-1 to TRBJ2-7; 8 bases match TRBD1. The CDR3 covers 13 residues. In germline, CDR1 is SQVTM, CDR2 ANQGSEA. The junction had 11 bases not matched to a gene; V was cut back by 6 bases and J by 7 bases. The CDR3 region has the DNA TGCAGCGTGAACGCAGGGGGCGCGAGGGAGCAGTACTTC. Protein product: CSVNAGGAREQYF.

The CDR3 DNA reads TGTGCCAGCAGTGAAGATCAGGGGGTAGAGACCCAGTACTTC. Its translation: CASSEDQGVETQYF. The V call is TRBV6-1, the J call TRBJ2-5; 7 nucleotides agree with TRBD1. The CDR3 length is 14 residues. The germline V gene has CDR1 MNHNS and CDR2 SASEGT. The trim removed 1 base at V and 4 bases at J, leaving 3 bases unmatched.

The chain is built from TRBV4-1 and TRBJ2-1; 10 nucleotides agree with TRBD2. Germline-derived CDR1 and CDR2 are MGHRA and YSYEKL. V gave up 7 bases and J gave up 4 bases; unmatched junction bases: 7. CDR3 length: 15 residues. The CDR3 DNA reads as TGCGCCAGCACTAAAGGACTAGCGGATTACAATGAGCAGTTCTTC. As protein: CASTKGLADYNEQFF.

The rearrangement uses TRBV11-2 and TRBJ2-1; possible D gene TRBD1, 6 bases. V shed 0 bases and J shed 6 bases, with 9 bases lying between them. Germline V CDR1 and CDR2: SGHAT, FQNNGV. The CDR3 has 14 residues. The CDR3 region has the DNA TGTGCCAGCAGCTTAGACCTAGGGGGCAATGAGCAGTTCTTC. Protein sequence: CASSLDLGGNEQFF.

V is TRBV29-1 and J is TRBJ2-7; 9 nucleotides agree with TRBD1. J was trimmed by 6 bases and V by 1 base; bases with no gene match: 7. The CDR3 runs to 14 residues. CDR1 is SQVTM and CDR2 is ANQGSEA in the germline V gene. CDR3 DNA sequence: TGCAGCGTTGAAGGAGGGACAGGGTCTGGCGAGCAGTACTTC. This codes for CSVEGGTGSGEQYF.

This chain links TRBV6-5 with TRBJ2-2; 9 nucleotides agree with TRBD1. Germline V gene lookup returns CDR1 MNHEY and CDR2 SVGAGI. The V segment lost 8 bases and the J segment 4 bases; nucleotides outside the gene matches: 8. The CDR3 extends over 15 amino acids. The CDR3 loop reads CASFWTGAVTGELFF. DNA of the CDR3: TGTGCCAGCTTTTGGACAGGGGCGGTCACCGGGGAGCTGTTTTTT.

The gene calls are TRBV12-5 and TRBJ1-1, with 7 bases lining up with TRBD1. CDR1 is LGHNT, CDR2 FRNRAP, per germline. J gave up 0 bases and V 4 bases, and 17 bases lay outside the gene matches. The CDR3 has 19 amino acids. CDR3 residues: CASGSRRGRDSLMNTEAFF. Written as DNA, the CDR3 is TGTGCTAGTGGTTCCCGCAGGGGCCGGGACAGCCTCATGAACACTGAAGCTTTCTTT. The full variable domain, its missing parts supplied by reference TRBV12-5 and TRBJ1-1, is DARVTQTPRHKVTEMGQEVTMRCQPILGHNTVFWYRQTMMQGLELLAYFRNRAPLDDSGMPKDRFSAEMPDATLATLKIQPSEPRDSAVYFCASGSRRGRDSLMNTEAFFGQGTRLTVV.

DNA for the CDR3: TGTGCCACCAGTGATCCGTACAATGAGCAGTTCTTC. It codes for CATSDPYNEQFF. The rearrangement joins TRBV24-1 to TRBJ2-1; D is unresolved. This CDR3 has 12 residues. The germline V gene encodes CDR1 KGHDR and CDR2 SFDVKD. With 3 bases removed from V and 4 bases from J, the gap between germline ends came to 3 bases.

V usage is TRBV11-2 and J usage is TRBJ2-5; D unclear. The germline gives CDR1 SGHAT, CDR2 FQNNGV. The CDR3 runs 14 residues. The ends were cut back, 3 bases at V and 5 bases at J, with 13 bases in the middle. The DNA of the CDR3 is TGTGCCAGCAGCTTCGGTCTACTTGAGGAGACCCAGTACTTC. Translation gives CASSFGLLEETQYF.

J is TRBJ2-3 and V is TRBV13; 7 nucleotides align to TRBD2. CDR3 length equals 15 residues. Germline CDR1 PRHDT, CDR2 FYEKMQ (reference sequence). The junction had 6 bases not matched to a gene; V was cut back by 3 bases and J by 3 bases. CDR3 residues: CASSLGGSATDTQYF. DNA of the CDR3: TGTGCCAGCAGCTTGGGCGGGAGTGCTACAGATACGCAGTATTTT.

V is TRBV6-5 and J is TRBJ2-6, with no clear D. The V gene lost 8 bases and the J gene lost 0 bases, with 8 bases spanning the gap. The CDR3 spans 14 residues. Germline V gene sequence: CDR1 MNHEY, CDR2 SVGAGI. The CDR3 is CASERYSGANVLTF. Written as DNA, the CDR3 is TGTGCCAGCGAGAGGTACTCTGGGGCCAACGTCCTGACTTTC.

This clone appeared a few times. V is TRBV27 and J is TRBJ1-5; D is ambiguous. The CDR3 extends over 14 amino acids. Trimming removed 7 bases at V and 0 bases at J, with 10 bases between. Looked up from germline, CDR1 is MNHEY and CDR2 is SMNVEV (reference sequence). In nucleotides, the CDR3 is TGTGCCAGCAAGAGGTACGATAGCAATCAGCCCCAGCATTTT. Its protein is CASKRYDSNQPQHF.

The chain uses TRBV6-5 and TRBJ1-5, with a possible D match to TRBD1 (5 bases). The V gene lost 4 bases and the J gene lost 0 bases, with 10 bases spanning the gap. This CDR3 comprises 15 residues. Germline CDR1 is MNHEY and CDR2 is SVGAGI. CDR3 coding DNA: TGTGCCAGCAGTTTTAGGGGAGGTAGCAATCAGCCCCAGCATTTT. The encoded protein is CASSFRGGSNQPQHF.

The chain joins TRBV5-6 to TRBJ2-5; TRBD2 matches 11 bases. V was clipped by 1 base and J by 1 base; unmatched bases: 3. Germline V CDR1 and CDR2: SGHDT, YYEEEE. The CDR3 totals 16 residues. The CDR3 sequence is CASSLWGTSGQETQYF. The DNA of the CDR3 is TGTGCCAGCAGCTTGTGGGGGACTAGCGGCCAAGAGACCCAGTACTTC. Variable domain in full (rest from reference TRBV5-6 and TRBJ2-5): DAGVTQSPTHLIKTRGQQVTLRCSPKSGHDTVSWYQQALGQGPQFIFQYYEEEERQRGNFPDRFSGHQFPNYSSELNVNALLLGDSALYLCASSLWGTSGQETQYFGPGTRLLVL.

The genes are TRBV5-1 and TRBJ2-1, with TRBD2 matching over 11 bases. Germline loops: CDR1 SGHRS, CDR2 YFSETQ. This CDR3 is built from 15 residues. V dropped 3 bases and J dropped 8; count of bases not matched to a gene: 7. The CDR3: CASSYTSGSGDEQFF. The CDR3 coding sequence is TGCGCCAGCAGCTACACTAGCGGGAGTGGAGATGAGCAGTTCTTC.

This chain uses TRBV6-4 with TRBJ1-1, with TRBD1 matching over 9 bases. The V gene end was trimmed by 2 bases and the J gene end by 4 bases; junction bases not matched to a gene: 2. Germline-derived CDR1 and CDR2 are MRHNA and SNTAGT. The CDR3 has 14 amino acids. CDR3 sequence (DNA): TGTGCCAGCAGTGACGGGACAGGGAGCACTGAAGCTTTCTTT. Translating gives CASSDGTGSTEAFF.

The chain employs TRBV9 and TRBJ1-3; D possibly corresponds to TRBD1 (6 bases). The germline V gene has CDR1 SGDLS and CDR2 YYNGEE. The CDR3 consists of 14 residues. Trimming took 3 bases from V and 4 from J, leaving 11 bases between them. The CDR3 region has the DNA TGTGCCAGCAGCGGGTACAGGGCAGGAAACACCATATATTTT. This sequence encodes CASSGYRAGNTIYF. Based on the CDR3 plus reference TRBV9 and TRBJ1-3, the full variable domain is DSGVTQTPKHLITATGQRVTLRCSPRSGDLSVYWYQQSLDQGLQFLIQYYNGEERAKGNILERFSAQQFPDLHSELNLSSLELGDSALYFCASSGYRAGNTIYFGEGSWLTVV.

This clone was seen more than once but under ten times. The chain joins TRBV6-5 to TRBJ1-2; 8 bases line up with TRBD1. The CDR3 covers 15 residues. V shed 5 bases, J shed 5 bases, and the junction held 10 bases outside the gene matches. Per germline, CDR1 MNHEY and CDR2 SVGAGI. This CDR3 is CASSPQGAVRYGYTF. The DNA of the CDR3 is TGTGCCAGCAGTCCGCAGGGGGCCGTTCGGTATGGCTACACCTTC.

This clone was seen a few times. This chain connects TRBV7-9 to TRBJ1-4; 10 nucleotides match TRBD1. The germline CDR1 and CDR2 sequences are SEHNR and FQNEAQ (reference sequence). The CDR3 is 15 amino acids. Unmatched junction bases numbered 7, after V lost 5 bases and J lost 7 bases. The chain's CDR3 is CASSTRQGATEKLFF. For the CDR3, the DNA is TGTGCCAGCAGCACAAGACAGGGGGCGACTGAAAAACTGTTTTTT.

The V and J genes are TRBV19 and TRBJ2-7; the match to TRBD1 covers 8 bases. With 4 bases clipped from V and 6 bases from J, the junction kept 8 bases outside the gene matches. This CDR3 has 14 residues. Per the germline V gene, CDR1 is LNHDA and CDR2 is SQIVND (reference sequence). The CDR3 region has the DNA TGTGCCAGTAGTACCACAGGGGGACGGGTCGAGCAGTACTTC. It specifies CASSTTGGRVEQYF.

This chain uses TRBV6-5 with TRBJ2-1; weak D call: TRBD1 (6 bases). The CDR3 is 13 residues long. V gave up 8 bases and J gave up 0 bases, with 8 bases separating them. CDR1 and CDR2 (germline): MNHEY, SVGAGI. CDR3 protein: CASGRGSYNEQFF. The CDR3 bases are TGTGCCAGCGGCAGGGGCTCCTACAATGAGCAGTTCTTC.

As DNA, the CDR3 is TGCAGCGTCGCGGGGGATTATGAGCAGTACTTC. Residues: CSVAGDYEQYF. V gene TRBV29-1 combines with J gene TRBJ2-7, with 7 bases that match TRBD2. The length of the CDR3 is 11 residues. Trimming took 6 bases from V and 7 from J; bases not matched to a gene: 6. Germline CDR1 reads SQVTM; CDR2 reads ANQGSEA.

The CDR3 region is CASSQDPAGTANTEAFF. The CDR3 bases are TGCGCCAGCAGCCAAGATCCAGCCGGGACAGCGAACACTGAAGCTTTCTTT. The chain employs TRBV4-3 and TRBJ1-1; 7 nucleotides line up with TRBD1. The J segment lost 1 base and the V segment lost 0 bases, leaving 8 bases of the junction unmatched. Germline loops: CDR1 LGHNA, CDR2 YSLEER. This CDR3 contains 17 residues.

This clone was detected only a few times. This sequence joins TRBV12-5 and TRBJ1-5, with D possibly being TRBD1 (5 bases). The CDR3 extends over 16 amino acids. The V end lost 7 bases, the J end lost 3 bases, and 19 bases lay between the germline ends. The germline CDR1 and CDR2 sequences are LGHNT and FRNRAP. In nucleotides, the CDR3 is TGTGCTAGTGCACCTCCGGGACTTAATACCAATCAGCCCCAGCATTTT. Its protein product is CASAPPGLNTNQPQHF. The full variable domain, completed using reference TRBV12-5 and TRBJ1-5, is DARVTQTPRHKVTEMGQEVTMRCQPILGHNTVFWYRQTMMQGLELLAYFRNRAPLDDSGMPKDRFSAEMPDATLATLKIQPSEPRDSAVYFCASAPPGLNTNQPQHFGDGTRLSIL.

V gene TRBV9 combines with J gene TRBJ2-5; 9 bases are shared with TRBD1. After removal of 3 bases from V and 5 bases from J, the junction contained 14 bases not matched to a gene. Germline V gene data show CDR1 as SGDLS and CDR2 as YYNGEE. The CDR3 has 17 amino acids. The CDR3 is CASSERPPGTGWETQYF. CDR3 coding DNA: TGTGCCAGCAGCGAAAGGCCCCCGGGGACAGGGTGGGAGACCCAGTACTTC. The entire variable domain, with the rest obtained from reference TRBV9 and TRBJ2-5, is as follows: DSGVTQTPKHLITATGQRVTLRCSPRSGDLSVYWYQQSLDQGLQFLIQYYNGEERAKGNILERFSAQQFPDLHSELNLSSLELGDSALYFCASSERPPGTGWETQYFGPGTRLLVL.

This sequence joins TRBV13 and TRBJ2-1; 10 bases match TRBD1. J lost 7 bases, V lost 4 bases, and 7 bases had no gene match. In germline, CDR1 is PRHDT, CDR2 FYEKMQ (reference sequence). This CDR3 is built from 15 residues. In DNA, the CDR3 is TGTGCCAGCAGCTCCGGGACAGGGGTTGGGAATGAGCAGTTCTTC. As protein: CASSSGTGVGNEQFF.

The rearrangement joins TRBV16 to TRBJ1-6, with 8 nucleotides matching TRBD1. Germline CDR1 reads KGHSY; CDR2 reads FQNENV. V shed 4 bases, J shed 5 bases, and the junction held 7 bases outside the gene matches. This CDR3 comprises 16 residues. The CDR3 is CASSPTPGQDNSPLHF. CDR3 nucleotides: TGTGCCAGCAGCCCTACCCCGGGACAGGATAATTCACCCCTCCACTTT.

The chain is built from TRBV6-1 and TRBJ2-7, with 11 bases that match TRBD2. The CDR3 is 17 amino acids. Germline V gives CDR1 MNHNS, CDR2 SASEGT. Trimming at V came to 2 bases and at J to 3 bases, leaving 9 bases not matched to a gene. This CDR3 is CASSEWGSTSGNYEQYF. The DNA for the CDR3 is TGTGCCAGCAGTGAATGGGGATCGACTAGCGGGAACTACGAGCAGTACTTC.

This clone was detected a few times. This chain joins TRBV2 and TRBJ1-2; 7 bases align to TRBD1. Germline V gene data show CDR1 as SNHLY and CDR2 as FYNNEI. The V gene end was trimmed by 8 bases and the J gene end by 8 bases; junction bases not matched to a gene: 14. CDR3 size: 14 residues. The CDR3 DNA follows: TGTGCCAGCGCAGACAGGGCGGGGCTGGGCGGCTACACCTTC. Translated, it gives CASADRAGLGGYTF. Filled out from reference TRBV2 and TRBJ1-2, the complete variable domain reads EPEVTQTPSHQVTQMGQEVILRCVPISNHLYFYWYRQILGQKVEFLVSFYNNEISEKSEIFDDQFSVERPDGSNFTLKIRSTKLEDSAMYFCASADRAGLGGYTFGSGTRLTVV.